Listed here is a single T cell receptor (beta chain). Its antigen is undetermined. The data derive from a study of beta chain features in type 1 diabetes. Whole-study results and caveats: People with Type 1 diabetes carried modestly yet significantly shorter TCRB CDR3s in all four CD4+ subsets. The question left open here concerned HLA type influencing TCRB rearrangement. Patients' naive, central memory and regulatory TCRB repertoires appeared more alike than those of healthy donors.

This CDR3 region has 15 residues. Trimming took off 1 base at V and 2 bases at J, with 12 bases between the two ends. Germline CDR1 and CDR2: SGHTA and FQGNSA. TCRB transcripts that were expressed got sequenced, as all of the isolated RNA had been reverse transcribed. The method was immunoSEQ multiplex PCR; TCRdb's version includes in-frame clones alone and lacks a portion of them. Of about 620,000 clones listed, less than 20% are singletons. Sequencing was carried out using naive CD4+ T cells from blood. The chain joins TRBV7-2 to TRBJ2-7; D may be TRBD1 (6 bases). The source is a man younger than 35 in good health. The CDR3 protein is CASSLVSGAPYEQYF. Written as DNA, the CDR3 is TGTGCCAGCAGCTTAGTTTCAGGGGCACCCTACGAGCAGTACTTC.